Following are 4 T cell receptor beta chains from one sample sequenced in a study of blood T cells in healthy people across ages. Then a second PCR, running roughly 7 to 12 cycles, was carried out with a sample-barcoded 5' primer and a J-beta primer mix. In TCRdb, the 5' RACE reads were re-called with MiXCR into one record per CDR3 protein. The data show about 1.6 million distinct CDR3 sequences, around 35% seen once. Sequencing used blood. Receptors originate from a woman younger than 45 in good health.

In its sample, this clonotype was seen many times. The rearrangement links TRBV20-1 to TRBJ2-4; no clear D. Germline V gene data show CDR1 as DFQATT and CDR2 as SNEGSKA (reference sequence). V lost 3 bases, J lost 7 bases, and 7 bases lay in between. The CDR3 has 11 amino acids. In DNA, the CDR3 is TGCAGTGCTAGGGTAGAGAACATTCAGTACTTC. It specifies CSARVENIQYF.

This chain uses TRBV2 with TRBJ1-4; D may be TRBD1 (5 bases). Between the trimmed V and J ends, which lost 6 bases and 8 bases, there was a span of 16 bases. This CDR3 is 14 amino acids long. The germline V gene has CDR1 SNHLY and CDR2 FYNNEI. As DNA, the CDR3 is TGTGCCAGCAGGAGGGGCAGTCTGAGAGAAAAACTGTTTTTT. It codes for CASRRGSLREKLFF.

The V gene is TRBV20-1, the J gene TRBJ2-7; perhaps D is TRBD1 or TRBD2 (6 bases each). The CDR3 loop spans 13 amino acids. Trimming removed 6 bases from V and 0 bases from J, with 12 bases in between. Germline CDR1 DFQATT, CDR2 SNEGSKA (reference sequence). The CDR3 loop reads CSAEGETSYEQYF. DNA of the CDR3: TGCAGTGCGGAGGGGGAAACCTCCTACGAGCAGTACTTC.

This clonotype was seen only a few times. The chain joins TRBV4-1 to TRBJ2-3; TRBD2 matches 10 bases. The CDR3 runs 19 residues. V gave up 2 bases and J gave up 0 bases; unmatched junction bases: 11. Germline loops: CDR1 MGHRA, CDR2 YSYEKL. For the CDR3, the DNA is TGCGCCAGCAGCCAAACTCAACTAGCGGGGCGGGCTAGCACAGATACGCAGTATTTT. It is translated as CASSQTQLAGRASTDTQYF.